The clone carrying this T cell receptor beta chain was detected only a few times. Sequencing of TCR beta, carried out with a high-throughput approach, was applied to CD8+ and CD4+ T cells from the blood. The CD8+ and CD4+ T cells were isolated magnetically using a negative isolation approach, whereas the TEMRA cells were enriched by FACS. The CDR3 has 13 amino acids. The germline V gene has CDR1 SGHRS and CDR2 YFSETQ. Trimming took 1 base from V and 1 from J, leaving 5 bases between them. These data originate in a study of CD8 T cells in Susac syndrome. A quantity of about 0.45 to 1 ug RNA underwent reverse transcription using random hexamers. The authors amplified TCR beta CDR3 across 54 Vbeta and 13 Jbeta using immunoSEQ multiplex PCR. TCRdb analysed the immunoSEQ multiplex PCR reads with MiXCR anew, one entry per CDR3 protein. The sample shows about 160,000 distinct CDR3 sequences, around 92% of them seen only once.

The sample consisted of CD4+ T cells from PBMCs. The source is a human donor in good health. The V gene is TRBV5-1, the J gene TRBJ2-5; D unclear. The CDR3 protein is CASSLNSQETQYF. CDR3 bases: TGCGCCAGCAGCTTGAACTCCCAAGAGACCCAGTACTTC. The complete variable domain, with remaining parts taken from reference TRBV5-1 and TRBJ2-5, reads KAGVTQTPRYLIKTRGQQVTLSCSPISGHRSVSWYQQTPGQGLQFLFEYFSETQRNKGNFPGRFSGRQFSNSRSEMNVSTLELGDSALYLCASSLNSQETQYFGPGTRLLVL.